This T cell receptor beta chain emerged from a study of T cell responses to AZD1222 COVID-19 vaccine (dated by TCRdb to about 2021). Broadly, across the study: AZD1222 recipients given second doses at about 4 weeks or at about 12 weeks were pooled, since spike-specific TCR depth and breadth were not found to differ between the two schedules. Enrollment into the trials was organized by age into subgroups of 18-55, 56-69 and 70-plus years, and those subgroups contained about 160, 30 and 59 TCR-sequenced participants, respectively. TCR sequencing covered about 230 trial participants: 200 to 220 given two doses of AZD1222 and about 26 given two doses of MenACWY control vaccine.

The CDR3 regions of human TCRbeta chains were analyzed by immunosequencing. The authors' analysis ran thus. Repertoire TCRs were matched against a reference library of SARS-CoV-2-specific TCRs generated with the MIRA antigen-specificity platform. Breadth was defined as the fraction of unique TCRs that were SARS-CoV-2-associated. Depth was defined as the fraction of total T cells that were SARS-CoV-2-associated. Each spike-specific TCR was assigned to its reactive spike region and to a CD4 or CD8 class using the MIRA data. Log10-transformed breadth and depth values were compared by one-way ANOVA with Sidak's multiple comparisons tests. What TCRdb holds here is the immuneACCESS table cut down to in-frame rearrangements. Part of the clones is not present; checked against another copy, under half of the missing clones reflect an unresolved V gene, and the others are unexplained. The V and J calls and the clone size are those of that table, but D and trimming were determined from the DNA. Counted in this sample were some 160,000 clones; about 92% of them appeared once. Approximately 0.88% of the sample lies in the top ten.

CDR1 SGHRS and CDR2 YFSETQ are derived from the germline V gene. The CDR3 runs 15 residues from the cysteine to the phenylalanine. Here the CDR3 DNA is all that survives: 45 bases in frame from base 1. Here V drops 2 bases and J drops 0 bases, and the junction holds 3 bases not matched to any gene. The time point label corresponds to: baseline before first vaccination. Vaccinee samples came from UK trials COV001 and COV002, including a single-blind randomized controlled phase 2/3 trial of AZD1222 (ChAdOx1 nCoV-19) in healthy adults. Trial participant PBMC samples were collected at day 0 and day 28 after the second dose for TCRbeta chain sequencing. Study-wide conclusions, independent of this receptor: Only five or six AZD1222 recipients were SARS-CoV-2 seropositive at baseline, limiting conclusions about previously exposed vaccinees. Epitopes outside the regions mutated in the B.1.351 and B.1.1.7 variants were reportedly recognized by nearly half of the unique spike-specific TCRs. Participants were mostly white British and included more females than males, and it was suggested by the authors that clonal diversity may have been underestimated. The 56-69-year group was small, and its depth increase did not reach significance, likely because of low power. Because no day 14 peak-response samples were available, the repertoires could be characterized only after the peak T cell response. After two AZD1222 doses, spike-specific TCR breadth and depth were significantly higher than at day 0 and than in MenACWY recipients. The vaccine-associated CD4 TCRs covered the entire spike protein, and the dominant responses fell in regions 160-218 and 743-854.

A remark on this clone: Its binding antigen is unknown. It has no much larger one-base neighbor in the sample; base qualities were not kept.

The V and J genes are TRBV5-1 and TRBJ2-3, with 7 junctional bases fitting TRBD2. The sequencing used peripheral blood, collected on day 0 of AZD1222 vaccination. This sequence originates from an adult in good health. Read as DNA, the sequence is TGCGCCAGCAGCTTCGCGGGACTAAGCACAGATACGCAGTATTTT. This gives the protein CASSFAGLSTDTQYF.